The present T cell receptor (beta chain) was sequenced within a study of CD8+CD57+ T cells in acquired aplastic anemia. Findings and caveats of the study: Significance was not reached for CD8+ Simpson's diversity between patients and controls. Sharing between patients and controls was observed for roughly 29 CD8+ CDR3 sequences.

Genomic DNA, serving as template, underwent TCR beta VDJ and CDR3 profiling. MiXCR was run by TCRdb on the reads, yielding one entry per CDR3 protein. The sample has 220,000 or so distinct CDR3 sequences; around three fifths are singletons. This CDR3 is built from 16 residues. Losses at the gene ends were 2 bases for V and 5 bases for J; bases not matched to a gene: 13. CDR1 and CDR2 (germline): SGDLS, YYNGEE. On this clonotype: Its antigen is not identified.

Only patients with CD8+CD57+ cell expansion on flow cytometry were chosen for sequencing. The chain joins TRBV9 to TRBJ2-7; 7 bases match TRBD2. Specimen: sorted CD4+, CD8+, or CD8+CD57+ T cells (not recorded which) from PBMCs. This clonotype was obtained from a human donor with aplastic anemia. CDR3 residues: CASSVEAGTPTDEQYF. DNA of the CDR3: TGTGCCAGCAGCGTTGAAGCGGGAACCCCCACTGACGAGCAGTACTTC.